The rows below give T cell receptor beta chains drawn from one sample of a study of T cell changes during pregnancy in multiple sclerosis. TCRdb's table, derived via immunoSEQ multiplex PCR, lists solely in-frame clones and lacks some. The data show some 52,000 clones, with 85% to 95% seen just once and roughly 0.25% held by the top ten. The sample was CD4+ T cells from peripheral blood mononuclear cells, taken in the third trimester of pregnancy. These receptors were obtained from a female donor with multiple sclerosis, enrolled in a pregnancy study. CDR3s include the opening cysteine and the closing phenylalanine or tryptophan. The D gene is left open where the match is weak. Clone size is stated in some rows and not others, as once, few, many or a class when expanded.

clone_size j_call v_call d_call cdr3_nt cdr3_aa
NA TRBJ2-3 TRBV29-1 NA TGCAGCGTTGAAGAAGGAGGGGCCGATACGCAGTATTTT CSVEEGGADTQYF
NA TRBJ1-3 TRBV5-4 NA TGTGCCAGCAGCCTCGGGGGGCTGGGCGGAAACACCATATATTTT CASSLGGLGGNTIYF
NA TRBJ2-6 TRBV5-1 NA TGCGCCAGCAGCTTGACAGGCGATTCTGGGGCCAACGTCCTGACTTTC CASSLTGDSGANVLTF
NA TRBJ1-5 TRBV6-1 NA TGTGCCAGCGGCTACAGGGTTAGCAATCAGCCCCAGCATTTT CASGYRVSNQPQHF
NA TRBJ1-2 TRBV15 TRBD1 TGTGCCACCAGCAGGGACAGGGCCGGTTCATATGGCTACACCTTC CATSRDRAGSYGYTF
NA TRBJ2-2 TRBV7-6 TRBD1 TGTGCCAGCACCAGGGACAGGGACGGAACCGGGGAGCTGTTTTTT CASTRDRDGTGELFF
NA TRBJ2-2 TRBV7-8 TRBD1 TGTGCCAGCAGGGTTACAGGGGCGAACACCGGGGAGCTGTTTTTT CASRVTGANTGELFF
NA TRBJ2-7 TRBV6-1 TRBD1 TGTGCCAGCAGTGCTTTACAGGGGAAGCCGGGTGAGCAGTACTTC CASSALQGKPGEQYF
NA TRBJ2-3 TRBV6-9 TRBD2 TGTGCCAGCAGGTTTAAGCGGGGGCCGCCCACAGATACGCAGTATTTT CASRFKRGPPTDTQYF
once TRBJ1-5 TRBV2 NA TGTGCCAGCAGTGACCCCCGACACAGTACTCAGCCCCAGCATTTT CASSDPRHSTQPQHF
NA TRBJ2-7 TRBV5-6 NA TGTGCCAGCAGCCCCCGAGGCGGCCCCTACGAGCAGTACTTC CASSPRGGPYEQYF
NA TRBJ2-1 TRBV2 TRBD2 TGTGCCAGGGGTGGGCTAGCGGGGGGCACTGAGCAGTTCTTC CARGGLAGGTEQFF
NA TRBJ2-7 TRBV4-1 TRBD2 TGCGCCAGCAGCCAATTCAGCGGGGGCCTCGCCGAGCAGTACTTC CASSQFSGGLAEQYF
NA TRBJ2-3 TRBV19 NA TGTGCCAGTAAGGTAACAGGGAGCACAGATACGCAGTATTTT CASKVTGSTDTQYF
NA TRBJ1-2 TRBV2 NA TGTGCCAGGACCCTCCGGCAGGGTACGCAGTCGGGTGGCTACACCTTC CARTLRQGTQSGGYTF
once TRBJ2-7 TRBV7-6 TRBD1 TGTGCCAGCAGCTCTTGGACAGGGGTTCTGTACTTC CASSSWTGVLYF
few TRBJ1-2 TRBV5-6 TRBD1 TGTGCCAGCAGTCGTAGACAGGGCCCCTATGGCTACACCTTC CASSRRQGPYGYTF
NA TRBJ2-1 TRBV6-6 NA TGTGCCAGCAGCCTTGAGCGGGACACGGAGTTCTTC CASSLERDTEFF
NA TRBJ1-2 TRBV6-6 TRBD1 TGTGCCAGCACTAGGACAGGGGCCAAGAGGTATGGCTACACCTTC CASTRTGAKRYGYTF
NA TRBJ1-5 TRBV6-1 TRBD1 TGTGCCAGCAAGATGGGACAGGAACGTCAGCCCCAGCATTTT CASKMGQERQPQHF
NA TRBJ2-7 TRBV6-1 TRBD1 TGTGCCAGCAGTCAACGGCAGGGGGCCTACGAGCAGTACTTC CASSQRQGAYEQYF
NA TRBJ2-7 TRBV19 NA TGTGCCAGTAGTATCAGAGGCTCCGAGCAGTACTTC CASSIRGSEQYF
NA TRBJ2-1 TRBV29-1 TRBD2 TGCAGCGTGCGGGAGGGCCGTACCTACAATGAGCAGTTCTTC CSVREGRTYNEQFF
NA TRBJ2-7 TRBV5-4 TRBD2 TGTGCCAGCAGCTTGGGACTAGCGGGAGAGCAGTACTTC CASSLGLAGEQYF
NA TRBJ1-5 TRBV7-8 TRBD1 TGTGCCAGCAGCCCCCGGACCGGGACAGGGTACAGCAATCAGCCCCAGCATTTT CASSPRTGTGYSNQPQHF
NA TRBJ1-5 TRBV19 TRBD1 TGTGCCAGTACTTACCCGGGACAGGATCAGCCCCAGCATTTT CASTYPGQDQPQHF
NA TRBJ2-7 TRBV4-1 TRBD1 TGCGCCAGCAGCCAAGGACAGGGGGGAACCTACGAGCAGTACTTC CASSQGQGGTYEQYF
NA TRBJ1-2 TRBV10-3 TRBD1 TGTGCCATCACCGGACAGGGCGGGTATGGCTACACCTTC CAITGQGGYGYTF
NA TRBJ2-1 TRBV5-1 TRBD1 TGCGCCAGCAGCTTTGCACAGGGGGCGCGAAATGAGCAGTTCTTC CASSFAQGARNEQFF
NA TRBJ2-1 TRBV5-8 TRBD2 TGTGCCAGCAGCCCCCGGAGACTAGCGGGGAGCTACAATGAGCAGTTCTTC CASSPRRLAGSYNEQFF
NA TRBJ2-5 TRBV6-5 NA TGTGCCAGCAGTTACCCGGGTAGAGAGACCCAGTACTTC CASSYPGRETQYF
NA TRBJ1-4 TRBV5-1 NA TGCGCCAGCAGCTTCAACCAGGGTGAAAAACTGTTTTTT CASSFNQGEKLFF
NA TRBJ2-7 TRBV28 NA TGTGCCAGCGAGCGGAAGGGCGGGCACCTTTATGAGCAGTACTTC CASERKGGHLYEQYF
once TRBJ2-3 TRBV5-1 NA TGCGCCAGCAGCTTGGGAGGTACGCAGTATTTT CASSLGGTQYF
NA TRBJ2-1 TRBV2 TRBD2 TGTGCCAGCATAGGGACTAACCAAGACAATGAGCAGTTCTTC CASIGTNQDNEQFF
NA TRBJ1-2 TRBV19 NA TGTGCCAGTAGTAACCGCGGGGGGGGATCCAACTATGGCTACACCTTC CASSNRGGGSNYGYTF
NA TRBJ1-1 TRBV27 NA TGTGCCAGCAGGCAACGGGAACTGAACACTGAAGCTTTCTTT CASRQRELNTEAFF
few TRBJ1-1 TRBV6-1 NA TGTGCCAGCAGTGCGACGCTCGGATCAAGGGCCGGGAACGACGCTTTCTTT CASSATLGSRAGNDAFF
NA TRBJ1-2 TRBV5-1 NA TGCGCCAGCAGCTTGGCGGGGAGCGGGGGCTACACCTTC CASSLAGSGGYTF
NA TRBJ1-2 TRBV2 TRBD1 TGTGCCAGTCCCTTAGGGAGCAGAAGGGACAGGGCTGGCTACACCTTC CASPLGSRRDRAGYTF
NA TRBJ1-5 TRBV7-2 TRBD1 TGTGCCAGCAGCCCCCAGACAGGGAACAATCAGCCCCAGCATTTT CASSPQTGNNQPQHF